This T cell receptor (beta chain) was sequenced in a study of human T cells and chemical hapten exposure. Study results and caveats: Positively correlated with patch test score were the counts of PT1 expanded TCRs.

One entry per CDR3 protein, called by TCRdb with MiXCR from the RACE reads. Here the sample spans some 190,000 distinct CDR3 sequences, approximately 20% being singletons. Time point of the sample: patch test 1, 2 weeks after DPC sensitization. Regarding treatment: therapeutic diphenylcyclopropenone sensitization with weekly scalp DPC. The sample holds a few counts of this clonotype. The antigen is not known. V was pared by 4 bases and J by 7 bases, with 10 bases of the junction left unmatched. This CDR3 comprises 17 residues. The germline V gene encodes CDR1 SGDLS and CDR2 YYNGEE. This specimen consisted of whole blood, obtained in connection with sensitization to the hapten diphenylcyclopropenone (DPC). This chain uses TRBV9 with TRBJ2-2; 13 bases match TRBD2. The sequence derives from a woman between 45 and 65 years old with alopecia areata. Some clones in this sample may be carry-over from other donors' samples. CDR3 nucleotide sequence: TGTGCCAGCAGCTCACCGGGACTAGCGGGACTTCACGGGGAGCTGTTTTTT. Protein product: CASSSPGLAGLHGELFF.